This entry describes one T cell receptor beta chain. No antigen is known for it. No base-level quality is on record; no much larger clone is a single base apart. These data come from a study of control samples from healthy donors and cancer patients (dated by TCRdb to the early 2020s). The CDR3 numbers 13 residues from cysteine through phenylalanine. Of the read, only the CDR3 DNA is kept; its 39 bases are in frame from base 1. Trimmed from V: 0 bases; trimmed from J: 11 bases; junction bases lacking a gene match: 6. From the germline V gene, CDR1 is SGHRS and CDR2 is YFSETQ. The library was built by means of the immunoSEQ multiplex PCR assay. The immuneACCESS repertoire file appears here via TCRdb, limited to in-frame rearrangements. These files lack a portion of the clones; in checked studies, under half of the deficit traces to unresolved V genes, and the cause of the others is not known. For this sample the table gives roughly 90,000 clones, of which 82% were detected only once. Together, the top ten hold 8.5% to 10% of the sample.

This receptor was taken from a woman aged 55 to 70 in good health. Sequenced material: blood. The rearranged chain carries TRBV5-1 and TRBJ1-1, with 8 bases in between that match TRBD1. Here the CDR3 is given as CASSLEDRGKAFF. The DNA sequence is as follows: TGCGCCAGCAGCTTGGAAGACAGGGGTAAGGCTTTCTTT.